The 14 T cell receptor beta chains in this list originate from one sample, sequenced in a study of blood T cell repertoires in COVID-19 (dated by TCRdb to the early 2020s). Library prep was done by the immunoSEQ multiplex PCR assay. TCRdb provides this immuneACCESS table in a form limited to in-frame rearrangements. Some clones are lacking; in checked studies, under half of them reflect an unresolved V gene, and why the rest are absent is not known. This sample comprises 130,000 to 150,000 clones, around four fifths of them detected only once. The ten largest clones take up 3% of the sample. Source material: peripheral blood. These receptor sequences come from a woman between 40 and 55 years old with active or convalescent COVID-19.

The chain couples TRBV28 to TRBJ2-3; 8 bases map to TRBD2. The CDR3 extends over 15 amino acids. Trimming at V came to 8 bases and at J to 3 bases, leaving 10 bases not matched to a gene. Germline assignment: CDR1 MDHEN and CDR2 SYDVKM. Here the CDR3 reads CASRPDSGITDTQYF. In nucleotides, the CDR3 is TGTGCCAGCCGACCCGATAGCGGGATAACAGATACGCAGTATTTT.

J is TRBJ2-1 and V is TRBV16; D is undetermined. The V end was cut by 4 bases, the J end by 8 bases, with 9 bases between. The CDR3 totals 12 residues. Germline V lookup: CDR1 KGHSY, CDR2 FQNENV. CDR3 amino acids: CASSPNRDEQFF. The CDR3 DNA sequence: TGTGCCAGCAGCCCTAATCGGGATGAGCAGTTCTTC.

The chain couples TRBV5-8 to TRBJ1-2; D is ambiguous. Germline V gives CDR1 SGHTS, CDR2 YDEGEE. The CDR3 spans 16 residues. The V end was cut by 0 bases, the J end by 4 bases, with 16 bases between. CDR3 nucleotides: TGTGCCAGCAGCTTGGAGGGTCGAGGGAGCGCCTATGGCTACACCTTC. Amino acids: CASSLEGRGSAYGYTF.

This clone has more than one count but fewer than ten. The genes are TRBV5-4 and TRBJ1-1, with 8 positions matching TRBD1. Germline V CDR1 and CDR2: SGHNT, YYREEE (reference sequence). There are 15 residues in the CDR3. Unmatched junction bases numbered 7, after V lost 5 bases and J lost 1 base. CDR3 region: CASRGGTGPNTEAFF. DNA of the CDR3: TGTGCCAGCAGGGGGGGGACAGGACCGAACACTGAAGCTTTCTTT.

This clone was recorded once. This sequence joins TRBV3-1 (or the pseudogene TRBV3-2) and TRBJ1-2; 7 bases line up with TRBD1. The CDR3 totals 12 residues. Germline V gene lookup returns CDR1 LGHDT and CDR2 YNNKEL (reference sequence). V lost 4 bases, J lost 8 bases, and 4 bases stayed unmatched. The chain's CDR3 is CASSLWTGGYTF. In nucleotides, the CDR3 is TGTGCCAGCAGCCTGTGGACAGGAGGCTACACCTTC.

This clone was seen a single time. The gene calls are TRBV5-6 and TRBJ2-6, with TRBD2 matching 7 bases. There are 16 residues in the CDR3. The germline gives CDR1 SGHDT, CDR2 YYEEEE. The junction had 2 bases not matched to a gene; V was cut back by 0 bases and J by 2 bases. CDR3 nucleotides: TGTGCCAGCAGCTTGGACGGGAGGACTGGGGCCAACGTCCTGACTTTC. It translates to CASSLDGRTGANVLTF.

The rearrangement uses TRBV6-1 and TRBJ1-1; tentative D call: TRBD1 (6 bases). V was shortened by 3 bases and J by 8 bases, with 28 bases between the two germline ends. This CDR3 is built from 18 residues. CDR1 MNHNS and CDR2 SASEGT come from the germline V gene. CDR3 bases: TGTGCCAGCAGTGATCCGCGGGGGCCTCGGAGGTTAAGGGGAGAAGCTTTCTTT. It codes for CASSDPRGPRRLRGEAFF.

The V call is TRBV4-1, the J call TRBJ1-6; weak D call: TRBD1 (5 bases). This CDR3 contains 16 residues. Germline V lookup: CDR1 MGHRA, CDR2 YSYEKL. Trimming left V 0 bases short and J 15 bases short, with 21 bases between. CDR3 sequence reads: CASSQDHFGASGNLHF. The CDR3, as DNA: TGCGCCAGCAGCCAAGATCATTTTGGGGCCTCTGGGAACCTCCACTTT.

V and J are TRBV13 and TRBJ2-2; 8 bases line up with TRBD1. V was pared by 5 bases and J by 5 bases, with 10 bases of the junction left unmatched. Germline CDR1 is PRHDT and CDR2 is FYEKMQ (reference sequence). CDR3 length: 16 amino acids. Written as DNA, the CDR3 is TGTGCCAGCAGCCCTAGACAGGGGTCGGGTACCGGGGAGCTGTTTTTT. Amino acid sequence: CASSPRQGSGTGELFF.

This clone was recorded only once. This chain joins TRBV5-1 and TRBJ2-7; D might be TRBD1 (6 bases). Germline loops: CDR1 SGHRS, CDR2 YFSETQ. CDR3 length: 14 residues. V was cut by 4 bases and J by 1 base, with 12 bases left in between. CDR3 nucleotide sequence: TGCGCCAGCAGCCATGGGGGCAGTTCCTACGAGCAGTACTTC. It yields the protein CASSHGGSSYEQYF.

The chain joins TRBV28 to TRBJ1-4; 7 bases are a match to TRBD1. The CDR3 consists of 10 residues. Germline V lookup: CDR1 MDHEN, CDR2 SYDVKM. V lost 8 bases, J lost 12 bases, and 3 bases stayed unmatched. This CDR3 reads CASRDRELFF. The CDR3 nucleotides are TGTGCCAGCCGCGACAGGGAACTGTTTTTT.

This clone was recorded a few times. The chain links TRBV4-1 to TRBJ2-3, with D maybe TRBD2 (5 bases). The germline V gene has CDR1 MGHRA and CDR2 YSYEKL. The CDR3 has 15 residues. Trimming took 0 bases from V and 4 from J, leaving 11 bases between them. CDR3 in DNA: TGCGCCAGCAGCCAAGAAGGAGCGGTCCCAGATACGCAGTATTTT. It yields the protein CASSQEGAVPDTQYF.

The chain has TRBV9 and TRBJ2-5; D not certain. Germline CDR1 and CDR2: SGDLS and YYNGEE. The CDR3 covers 14 residues. The V and J ends lost 3 bases and 5 bases respectively, with 14 bases between them. CDR3 region: CASSANHPPETQYF. In DNA form, the CDR3 reads TGTGCCAGCAGCGCTAACCACCCCCCGGAGACCCAGTACTTC. The full variable domain, its missing parts supplied by reference TRBV9 and TRBJ2-5, is DSGVTQTPKHLITATGQRVTLRCSPRSGDLSVYWYQQSLDQGLQFLIQYYNGEERAKGNILERFSAQQFPDLHSELNLSSLELGDSALYFCASSANHPPETQYFGPGTRLLVL.

The chain couples TRBV27 to TRBJ1-5; D remains unclear. CDR3 length: 14 residues. The V and J ends lost 2 bases and 3 bases respectively, with 8 bases between them. In germline, CDR1 is MNHEY, CDR2 SMNVEV (reference sequence). This CDR3 reads CASSLTGYNQPQHF. The CDR3 region has the DNA TGTGCCAGCAGTTTAACGGGATACAATCAGCCCCAGCATTTT.